Each of the 32 T cell receptor beta chains below was sequenced from the same sample in a study of T cell repertoires in aging, cancer and after chemotherapy. The template was genomic DNA from peripheral blood, not RNA. Multiplex touch-down PCR with TRB-A/B primers amplified rearranged V-D-J TRB sequences. TCRdb re-derived calls from the multiplex PCR reads in MiXCR, one entry per CDR3 protein. The table lists about 10,000 distinct CDR3 sequences, roughly 40% of them singletons. Sequenced: blood. Receptors were obtained from a human donor in good health.

This clonotype was observed a handful of times. The rearrangement links TRBV10-3 to TRBJ2-3; TRBD2 is a possible D gene (6 bases). Germline CDR1 ENHRY, CDR2 SYGVKD. The CDR3 extends over 17 amino acids. The V end was cut by 4 bases, the J end by 4 bases, with 21 bases between. In DNA, the CDR3 is TGTGCCATCAGTGTCACGATAGCCGGGGGAGTCGCAGATACGCAGTATTTT. Its translation is CAISVTIAGGVADTQYF.

Concerning this clonotype: One junction end does not reproduce the germline sequence, and a read error may be involved. The chain employs TRBV6-1 and TRBJ1-6; 7 nucleotides match TRBD1. The CDR3 is made up of 16 amino acids. The germline V gene encodes CDR1 MNHNS and CDR2 SASEGT. The CDR3: CSSSETADNRGSPLHF. CDR3 coding DNA: TGTTCCAGCAGTGAAACTGCCGACAACAGGGGTTCACCCCTCCACTTT.

As for this clonotype: The junction differs from germline at one of its ends, possibly a read error. The gene calls are TRBV4-2 and TRBJ2-1, with 9 bases lining up with TRBD1. This CDR3 spans 15 amino acids. CDR1 and CDR2 from the germline V gene are LGHNA and YNFKEQ. The CDR3 nucleotides read TGCGCCAGCAGTCCAATCAGAAGACAGGGGGGTGAGCAGTTCTTC. Its protein product is CASSPIRRQGGEQFF.

This sequence joins TRBV19 and TRBJ1-6; 7 bases align to TRBD1. The CDR3 loop spans 14 amino acids. Germline trimming cut 7 bases from V and 9 bases from J; bases unmatched to any gene: 9. Germline V gene data show CDR1 as LNHDA and CDR2 as SQIVND (reference sequence). CDR3 amino acids: CASMQQGVISPLHF. The CDR3 DNA follows: TGTGCCAGTATGCAGCAGGGGGTAATTTCACCCCTCCACTTT.

The chain is built from TRBV5-8 and TRBJ1-2; D not resolved. Germline assignment: CDR1 SGHTS and CDR2 YDEGEE. CDR3 size: 14 residues. The V and J ends lost 0 bases and 0 bases respectively, with 6 bases between them. CDR3: CASSLGHANYGYTF. The CDR3 bases are TGTGCCAGCAGCTTGGGACATGCTAACTATGGCTACACCTTC.

This clonotype was observed a handful of times. The chain recombines TRBV30 with TRBJ1-5; 10 bases map to TRBD1. Trimming took 1 base from V and 5 from J; bases not matched to a gene: 5. The V gene's germline CDR1 is GTSNPN and CDR2 SVGIG (reference sequence). The CDR3 loop spans 15 amino acids. The CDR3 spells CAWSGGDRGYQPQHF. CDR3 nucleotides: TGTGCCTGGAGTGGAGGGGACAGGGGATATCAGCCCCAGCATTTT.

The chain has TRBV14 and TRBJ2-6; TRBD2 might be the D (5 bases). The CDR3 consists of 16 residues. The V and J ends lost 4 bases and 0 bases respectively, with 10 bases between them. Germline V CDR1 and CDR2: SGHDN, FVKESK. This CDR3 is CASSLGSYSGANVLTF. The CDR3 DNA reads TGTGCCAGCAGCCTTGGGAGTTACTCTGGGGCCAACGTCCTGACTTTC. Drawing the rest from reference TRBV14 and TRBJ2-6, the complete variable domain is EAGVTQFPSHSVIEKGQTVTLRCDPISGHDNLYWYRRVMGKEIKFLLHFVKESKQDESGMPNNRFLAERTGGTYSTLKVQPAELEDSGVYFCASSLGSYSGANVLTFGAGSRLTVL.

The gene calls are TRBV9 and TRBJ2-3; tentative D call: TRBD1 (6 bases). Germline-derived CDR1 and CDR2 are SGDLS and YYNGEE. The CDR3 spans 14 residues. The V end lost 1 base, the J end lost 3 bases, and 9 bases lay between the germline ends. CDR3 sequence reads: CASSVSGTTDTQYF. CDR3 bases: TGTGCCAGCAGCGTATCCGGGACAACAGATACGCAGTATTTT.

There are a few counts of this clonotype. The chain links TRBV5-1 to TRBJ1-2; maybe TRBD1 (6 bases). Trimming took off 3 bases at V and 0 bases at J, with 12 bases between the two ends. The germline gives CDR1 SGHRS, CDR2 YFSETQ. The CDR3 is 15 amino acids. CDR3 sequence: CASSSGTSANYGYTF. In nucleotides, the CDR3 is TGCGCCAGCAGCTCGGGGACATCAGCTAACTATGGCTACACCTTC.

This clonotype was seen a few times. The rearrangement links TRBV12-3 or TRBV12-4 to TRBJ2-3; 7 nucleotides agree with TRBD2. V trimming: 4 bases; J trimming: 10 bases; junction bases outside the gene matches: 11. This CDR3 contains 14 residues. The CDR3 loop reads CASSSFSTSIAQYF. The DNA for the CDR3 is TGTGCCAGCAGTTCCTTCTCGACTAGCATTGCGCAGTATTTT.

V is TRBV6-5 and J is TRBJ1-4, with D perhaps matching TRBD1 (6 bases). Trimming pared 2 bases from V and 2 bases from J, leaving 6 bases between. This CDR3 region has 14 residues. Germline V gives CDR1 MNHEY, CDR2 SVGAGI. The DNA for the CDR3 is TGTGCCAGCAGTTACGGGGGCACTAATGAAAAACTGTTTTTT. It is translated as CASSYGGTNEKLFF.

In this sample, this clonotype turned up a few times. The chain couples TRBV12-3 or TRBV12-4 to TRBJ2-1, with D possibly being TRBD1 (5 bases). Between the trimmed V and J ends, which lost 5 bases and 6 bases, there was a span of 14 bases. The CDR3 spans 14 residues. Here the CDR3 DNA reads TGTGCCAGCAGTCCCCGGGTTGGGGCCAATGAGCAGTTCTTC. It translates to CASSPRVGANEQFF.

V is TRBV12-3 or TRBV12-4 and J is TRBJ1-1, with 10 bases fitting TRBD1. This CDR3 spans 15 amino acids. V gave up 5 bases and J gave up 3 bases; unmatched junction bases: 6. The CDR3: CASSVSTGGYTEAFF. DNA of the CDR3: TGTGCCAGCAGTGTCTCGACAGGGGGCTACACTGAAGCTTTCTTT.

This clonotype is termed medium-sized (0.01 to 0.1%). This chain links TRBV30 with TRBJ1-2, with D unresolved. The germline gives CDR1 GTSNPN, CDR2 SVGIG (reference sequence). The CDR3 sequence is 12 residues long. V lost 4 bases and J lost 3, with 9 bases in between. The CDR3 reads CAWTPGYYGYTF. The CDR3 DNA sequence: TGTGCCTGGACGCCGGGGTACTATGGCTACACCTTC.

This clonotype has a handful of counts. The J gene is TRBJ2-7, the V gene TRBV15; no clear D gene. The CDR3 length is 13 residues. Trimming removed 4 bases from V and 5 bases from J, with 12 bases in between. CDR1 LNHNV and CDR2 YYDKDF come from the germline V gene (reference sequence). The chain's CDR3 is CATSIGTAHEQYV. Here the CDR3 DNA reads TGTGCCACCAGCATCGGAACGGCCCACGAGCAGTACGTC.

This clonotype was counted only a few times. The V gene is TRBV4-2, the J gene TRBJ1-2; 9 bases match TRBD1. Germline V gene lookup returns CDR1 LGHNA and CDR2 YNFKEQ. V lost 0 bases and J lost 1; bases outside the gene matches: 3. The CDR3 totals 16 residues. The CDR3 reads CASSQEQTGGNYGYTF. CDR3 DNA: TGTGCCAGCAGCCAAGAGCAGACAGGGGGTAACTATGGCTACACCTTC.

The rearrangement joins TRBV2 to TRBJ1-4; D not certain. The CDR3 consists of 13 residues. Trimming shortened V by 8 bases and J by 2 bases, and 9 bases separated the two germline ends. Germline loops: CDR1 SNHLY, CDR2 FYNNEI. This chain's CDR3 is CASRIDTNEKLFF. In DNA form, the CDR3 reads TGTGCCAGCCGAATAGATACTAATGAAAAACTGTTTTTT.

V and J are TRBV12-5 and TRBJ1-5; maybe TRBD1 (5 bases). Germline V CDR1 and CDR2: LGHNT, FRNRAP. The V and J ends lost 6 bases and 3 bases respectively, with 12 bases between them. The CDR3 loop spans 14 amino acids. CDR3 bases: TGTGCTAGTGGGAAGGGGATCGACAATCAGCCCCAGCATTTT. Its protein product is CASGKGIDNQPQHF.

This chain uses TRBV6-1 with TRBJ1-2; D is undetermined. Germline values: CDR1 MNHNS, CDR2 SASEGT. The CDR3 runs to 13 residues. Trimming stripped 2 bases from V and 3 bases from J, with 7 bases between. DNA of the CDR3: TGTGCCAGCAGTGAATTGGACTACTATGGCTACACCTTC. Its protein product is CASSELDYYGYTF.

The rearrangement joins TRBV7-3 to TRBJ2-1, with 11 bases identical to TRBD2. After removal of 2 bases from V and 10 bases from J, the junction contained 7 bases not matched to a gene. This CDR3 region has 15 residues. Germline V gives CDR1 SGHTA, CDR2 FQGTGA. The CDR3 DNA reads TGTGCCAGCAGCTTAGCGCTAGCGGGGGGCTCGGAGCAGTTCTTC. Encoded protein: CASSLALAGGSEQFF.

The rearrangement uses TRBV12-3 or TRBV12-4 and TRBJ2-7; 11 bases line up with TRBD1. V shed 5 bases, J shed 2 bases, and the junction held 8 bases outside the gene matches. CDR3 size: 16 residues. CDR3 protein: CASSQGPGQGAYEQYF. Here the CDR3 DNA reads TGTGCCAGCAGTCAAGGTCCGGGACAGGGGGCCTACGAGCAGTACTTC.

By proportion, this clonotype is medium-sized. This CDR3 is CASSLGLTATF. As DNA, the CDR3 is TGTGCCAGCAGCTTAGGTCTCACTGCCACCTTC. The rearrangement joins TRBV7-6 to TRBJ1-2; D is unclear. V was cut by 1 base and J by 13 bases, with 10 bases left in between. In germline, CDR1 is SGHVS, CDR2 FNYEAQ. The CDR3 has 11 residues.

This clonotype was observed a few times. The chain carries TRBV20-1 and TRBJ2-7; TRBD2 matches at 11 bases. Germline values: CDR1 DFQATT, CDR2 SNEGSKA (reference sequence). The V segment lost 5 bases and the J segment 6 bases; nucleotides outside the gene matches: 9. CDR3 length: 14 amino acids. The CDR3 is CSALIAGGPTEQYF. For the CDR3, the DNA is TGCAGTGCTCTTATAGCGGGGGGGCCCACCGAGCAGTACTTC.

The chain couples TRBV10-1 to TRBJ1-3; the D is unclear. Looked up from germline, CDR1 is WNHNN and CDR2 is SYGVQD (reference sequence). The V end was cut by 5 bases, the J end by 4 bases, with 21 bases between. The CDR3 sequence is 17 residues long. The CDR3 sequence: CASSISLSTVFGNTIYF. The CDR3 DNA follows: TGCGCCAGCAGTATATCCTTGTCAACGGTTTTCGGAAACACCATATATTTT.

The chain employs TRBV12-3 or TRBV12-4 and TRBJ1-3; 8 bases agree with TRBD1. CDR3 length: 16 residues. J gave up 4 bases and V 1 base, and 6 bases lay outside the gene matches. The CDR3 loop is CASSLGTGTGGNTIYF. DNA for the CDR3: TGTGCCAGCAGTTTAGGCACCGGGACAGGCGGAAACACCATATATTTT.

A few counts support this clonotype. This chain links TRBV6-5 with TRBJ1-6; D perhaps matches TRBD1 (5 bases). V was clipped by 5 bases and J by 9 bases, with 11 bases between them. Germline CDR1 and CDR2: MNHEY and SVGAGI. The length of the CDR3 is 13 residues. The CDR3 sequence is CASSQGVASPLHF. The CDR3 region has the DNA TGTGCCAGCAGTCAGGGAGTAGCTTCACCCCTCCACTTT.

The chain combines TRBV7-9 with TRBJ2-1; D remains unclear. V was cut by 6 bases and J by 4 bases, with 7 bases left in between. CDR3 size: 12 residues. The germline V gene has CDR1 SEHNR and CDR2 FQNEAQ (reference sequence). CDR3 loop: CASRCTYNEQFF. CDR3 in DNA: TGTGCCAGCAGATGTACGTACAATGAGCAGTTCTTC.

This clonotype was recorded a few times. The genes are TRBV20-1 and TRBJ2-5; 9 bases are a match to TRBD2. Unmatched junction bases numbered 9, after V lost 4 bases and J lost 6 bases. Germline loops: CDR1 DFQATT, CDR2 SNEGSKA (reference sequence). The length of the CDR3 is 14 residues. The CDR3 DNA is TGCAGTGCTATCCCTTTTAGCGGGGGTAAGACCCAGTACTTC. Translation gives CSAIPFSGGKTQYF.

The chain has TRBV30 and TRBJ2-5, with TRBD1 matching over 11 bases. V dropped 5 bases and J dropped 5; count of bases not matched to a gene: 10. This CDR3 is built from 15 residues. Looked up from germline, CDR1 is GTSNPN and CDR2 is SVGIG (reference sequence). As DNA, the CDR3 is TGTGCCTGGGCCTCCGGACAGGGGGCATGGGAGACCCAGTACTTC. Translated: CAWASGQGAWETQYF.

This clonotype was recorded only once. The V call is TRBV7-2, the J call TRBJ1-2, with a possible D match to TRBD1 (6 bases). The CDR3 totals 17 residues. CDR1 is SGHTA and CDR2 is FQGNSA in the germline V gene. The V end was cut by 1 base, the J end by 4 bases, with 19 bases between. The CDR3 bases are TGTGCCAGCAGCTTAGATGGTTTCGGGGGCGGGGGCTATGGCTACACCTTC. Translation: CASSLDGFGGGGYGYTF.

The rearrangement links TRBV27 to TRBJ2-7; unclear D gene. This CDR3 comprises 13 residues. V dropped 4 bases and J dropped 0 bases, with 7 bases sitting between them. Germline V gene lookup returns CDR1 MNHEY and CDR2 SMNVEV (reference sequence). The CDR3 nucleotides read TGTGCCAGCAGTTCGTCGAGCTCCTACGAGCAGTACGTC. This translates into CASSSSSSYEQYV.

J is TRBJ2-7 and V is TRBV4-1; D unresolved. The germline gives CDR1 MGHRA, CDR2 YSYEKL. Trimming shortened V by 0 bases and J by 0 bases, and 9 bases separated the two germline ends. CDR3 length equals 15 residues. CDR3 nucleotide sequence: TGCGCCAGCAGCCAAGATCACGCAGCCTCCTACGAGCAGTACTTC. It encodes CASSQDHAASYEQYF.